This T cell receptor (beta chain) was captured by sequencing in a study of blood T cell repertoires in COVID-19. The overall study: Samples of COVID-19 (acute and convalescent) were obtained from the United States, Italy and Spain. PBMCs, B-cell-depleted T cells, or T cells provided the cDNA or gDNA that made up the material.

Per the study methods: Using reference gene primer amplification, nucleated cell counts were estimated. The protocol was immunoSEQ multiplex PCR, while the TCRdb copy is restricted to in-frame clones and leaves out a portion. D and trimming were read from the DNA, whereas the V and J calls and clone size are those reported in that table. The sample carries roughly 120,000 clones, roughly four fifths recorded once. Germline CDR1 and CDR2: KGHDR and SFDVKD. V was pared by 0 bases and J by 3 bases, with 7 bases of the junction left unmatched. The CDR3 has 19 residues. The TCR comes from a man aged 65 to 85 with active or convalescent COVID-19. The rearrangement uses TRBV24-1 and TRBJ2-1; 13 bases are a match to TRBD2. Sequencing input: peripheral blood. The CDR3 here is CATSDLALAGGLDYNEQFF. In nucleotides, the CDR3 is TGTGCCACCAGTGATTTGGCACTAGCGGGGGGGCTTGACTACAATGAGCAGTTCTTC.